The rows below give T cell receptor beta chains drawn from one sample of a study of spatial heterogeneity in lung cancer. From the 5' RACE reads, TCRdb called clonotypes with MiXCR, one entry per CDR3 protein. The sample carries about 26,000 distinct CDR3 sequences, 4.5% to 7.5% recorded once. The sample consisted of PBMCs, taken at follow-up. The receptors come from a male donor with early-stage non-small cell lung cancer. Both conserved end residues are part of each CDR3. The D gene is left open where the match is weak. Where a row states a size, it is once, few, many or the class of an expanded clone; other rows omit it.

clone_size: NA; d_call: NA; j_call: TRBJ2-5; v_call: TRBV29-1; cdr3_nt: TGCAGCGTTGAAGGGAGTGATGAGATGGGCAGGGACCGAGAGACCCAGTACTTC; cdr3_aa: CSVEGSDEMGRDRETQYF
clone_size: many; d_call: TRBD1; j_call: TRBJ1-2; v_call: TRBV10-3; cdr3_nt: TGTGCCACCACCCTCGCAGGACAGGGTGACTATGGCTACACCTTC; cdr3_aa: CATTLAGQGDYGYTF
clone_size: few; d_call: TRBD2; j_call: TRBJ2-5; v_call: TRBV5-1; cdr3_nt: TGCGCCAGCAGCTTGGCGGGGGGGCTTGCAGAGACCCAGTACTTC; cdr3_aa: CASSLAGGLAETQYF
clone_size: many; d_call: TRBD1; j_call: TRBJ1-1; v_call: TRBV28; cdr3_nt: TGTGCCAGCACCATTGGGACAGGTGAAGCTTTCTTT; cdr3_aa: CASTIGTGEAFF
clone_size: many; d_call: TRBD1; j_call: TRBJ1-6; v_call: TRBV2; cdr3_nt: TGTGCCAGCAGCGTCCGACAGGGATCGAGCTCCTATAATTCACCCCTCCACTTT; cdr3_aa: CASSVRQGSSSYNSPLHF
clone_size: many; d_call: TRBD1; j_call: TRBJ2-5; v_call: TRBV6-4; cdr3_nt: TGTGCCAGCATTGCTAAACCGGGACAGGGGAGGCGAGAGACCCAGTACTTC; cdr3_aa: CASIAKPGQGRRETQYF
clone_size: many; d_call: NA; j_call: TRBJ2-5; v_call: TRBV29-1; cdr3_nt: TGCAGCGTTGAAGGACAGGACATTGGGACCCAGTACTTC; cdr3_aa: CSVEGQDIGTQYF
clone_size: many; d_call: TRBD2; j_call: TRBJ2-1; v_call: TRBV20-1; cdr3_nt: TGCAGTGCATCCCCTAGCGGCCCCTACAATGAGCAGTTCTTC; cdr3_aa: CSASPSGPYNEQFF
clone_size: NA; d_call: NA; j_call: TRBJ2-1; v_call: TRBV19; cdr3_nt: TGTGCCACTACCTCCGGGACAATTCAGTTCTTC; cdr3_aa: CATTSGTIQFF
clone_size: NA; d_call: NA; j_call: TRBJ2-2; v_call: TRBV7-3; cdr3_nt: TGTGCCAGCAGCTTATGGACAGCGAGGGAGCTGTTTTTT; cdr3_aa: CASSLWTARELFF
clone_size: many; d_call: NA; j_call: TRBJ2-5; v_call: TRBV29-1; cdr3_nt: TGCAGCGGGGGGGCTCGGCAAGAGACCCAGTACTTC; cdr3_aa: CSGGARQETQYF
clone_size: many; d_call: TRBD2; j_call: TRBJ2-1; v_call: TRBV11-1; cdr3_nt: TGTGCCAGCAGCTTAGTCTCGCTAGCGGGATCCTACAATGAGCAGTTCTTC; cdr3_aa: CASSLVSLAGSYNEQFF
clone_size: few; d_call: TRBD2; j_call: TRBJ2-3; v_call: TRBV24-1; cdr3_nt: TGTGCCACCAGTGATCCAAGCGGGAGTAACGCAGATACGCAGTATTTT; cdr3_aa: CATSDPSGSNADTQYF
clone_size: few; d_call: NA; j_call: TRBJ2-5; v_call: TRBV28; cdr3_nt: TGTGCCAGCACCCTTAGGGACTCGCCCGGGACAGTGAAAGAGACCCAGTACTTC; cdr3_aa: CASTLRDSPGTVKETQYF